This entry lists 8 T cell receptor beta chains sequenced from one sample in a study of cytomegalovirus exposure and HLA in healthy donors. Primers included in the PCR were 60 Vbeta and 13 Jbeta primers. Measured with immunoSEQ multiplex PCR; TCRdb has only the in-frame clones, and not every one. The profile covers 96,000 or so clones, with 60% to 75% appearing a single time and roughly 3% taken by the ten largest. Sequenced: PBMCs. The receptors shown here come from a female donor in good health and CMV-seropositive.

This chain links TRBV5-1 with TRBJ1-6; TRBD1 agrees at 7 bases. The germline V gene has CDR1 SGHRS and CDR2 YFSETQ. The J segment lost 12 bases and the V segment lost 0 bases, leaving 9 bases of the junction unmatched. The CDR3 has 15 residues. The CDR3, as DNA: TGCGCCAGCAGCTTGGATCCCGGGACAGCTGTACCCCTCCACTTT. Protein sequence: CASSLDPGTAVPLHF.

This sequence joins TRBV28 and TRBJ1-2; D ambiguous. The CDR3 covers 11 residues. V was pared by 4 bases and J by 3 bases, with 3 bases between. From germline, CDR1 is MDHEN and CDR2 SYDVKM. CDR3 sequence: CASSSDYGYTF. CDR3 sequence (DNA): TGTGCCAGCAGTTCGGACTATGGCTACACCTTC.

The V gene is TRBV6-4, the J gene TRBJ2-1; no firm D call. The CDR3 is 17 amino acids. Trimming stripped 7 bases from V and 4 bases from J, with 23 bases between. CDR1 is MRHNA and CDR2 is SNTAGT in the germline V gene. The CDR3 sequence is CASNPVTRNASYNEQFF. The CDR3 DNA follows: TGTGCCAGCAATCCGGTAACGAGGAATGCCTCGTACAATGAGCAGTTCTTC.

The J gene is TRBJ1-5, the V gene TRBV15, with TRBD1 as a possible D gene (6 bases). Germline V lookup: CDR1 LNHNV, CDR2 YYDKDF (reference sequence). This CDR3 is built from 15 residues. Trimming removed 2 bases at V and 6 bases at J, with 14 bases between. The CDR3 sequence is CATSRNREGGQPQHF. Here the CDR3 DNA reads TGTGCCACCAGCAGAAACAGGGAAGGGGGTCAGCCCCAGCATTTT.

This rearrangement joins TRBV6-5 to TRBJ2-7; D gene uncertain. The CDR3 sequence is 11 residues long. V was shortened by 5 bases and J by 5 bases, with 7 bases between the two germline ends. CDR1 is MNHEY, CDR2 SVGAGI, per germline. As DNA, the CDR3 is TGTGCCAGCAGTAGGCTAGACGAGCAGTACTTC. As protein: CASSRLDEQYF.

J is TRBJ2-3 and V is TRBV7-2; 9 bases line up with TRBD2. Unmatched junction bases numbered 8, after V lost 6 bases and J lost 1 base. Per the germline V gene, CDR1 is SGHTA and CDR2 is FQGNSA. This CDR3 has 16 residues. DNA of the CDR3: TGTGCCAGCAGTCTTGCCTCTAGCGGGGGCACAGATACGCAGTATTTT. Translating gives CASSLASSGGTDTQYF.

CDR3 nucleotide sequence: TGTGCCAGCAGCTTAGCCGGGACTAGATCCCTCCAAGAGACCCAGTACTTC. Its protein is CASSLAGTRSLQETQYF. The rearrangement links TRBV7-8 to TRBJ2-5; 8 nucleotides align to TRBD2. Per germline, CDR1 SGHVS and CDR2 FQNEAQ. V was pared by 0 bases and J by 1 base, with 7 bases of the junction left unmatched. The CDR3 is made up of 17 amino acids.

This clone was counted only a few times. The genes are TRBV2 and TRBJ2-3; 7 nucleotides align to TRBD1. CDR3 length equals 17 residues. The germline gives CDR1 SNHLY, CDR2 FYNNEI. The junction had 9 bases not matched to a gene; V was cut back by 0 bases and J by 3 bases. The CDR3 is CASSEAPGQLRTDTQYF. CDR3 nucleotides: TGTGCCAGCAGTGAAGCGCCGGGACAGCTCAGGACAGATACGCAGTATTTT.